The next 30 T cell receptor beta chains were all read from a single sample in a study of blood T cell repertoires in COVID-19. Repertoires were generated with immunoSEQ multiplex PCR, while TCRdb's copy carries only in-frame clones and drops some. The table includes 370,000 or so clones, more than 75% detected once. Source material: PBMCs or T cells enriched from blood (not recorded which). Receptors originate from a man under 40 who had recovered from COVID-19.

The chain joins TRBV9 to TRBJ1-4, with D maybe TRBD1 (6 bases). The germline V gene has CDR1 SGDLS and CDR2 YYNGEE. The CDR3 has 16 residues. V was cut by 0 bases and J by 3 bases, with 12 bases left in between. The DNA of the CDR3 is TGTGCCAGCAGCGTAGGAGTGGGGGCACCTAATGAAAAACTGTTTTTT. Translated, it gives CASSVGVGAPNEKLFF.

The V gene is TRBV19, the J gene TRBJ2-2, with 12 bases that match TRBD2. The CDR3 runs 16 residues. Trimming took 10 bases from V and 0 from J; bases not matched to a gene: 6. In germline, CDR1 is LNHDA, CDR2 SQIVND (reference sequence). In DNA, the CDR3 is TGTGCCACGACTAGCGGGGGACTATCGAACACCGGGGAGCTGTTTTTT. Encoded protein: CATTSGGLSNTGELFF.

The chain recombines TRBV6-1 with TRBJ1-1, with 8 bases fitting TRBD1. Per the germline V gene, CDR1 is MNHNS and CDR2 is SASEGT. The CDR3 has 16 residues. Trimming removed 2 bases from V and 1 base from J; junction bases left unmatched: 6. The CDR3 protein is CASSENRGGANTEAFF. The DNA for the CDR3 is TGTGCCAGCAGTGAAAACAGGGGGGGGGCGAACACTGAAGCTTTCTTT.

The table lists this clone with a count of one. The V call is TRBV25-1, the J call TRBJ1-2; D not certain. Germline loops: CDR1 MGHDK, CDR2 SYGVNS. The CDR3 sequence is 14 residues long. The V gene lost 4 bases and the J gene lost 8 bases, with 17 bases spanning the gap. The CDR3 protein is CASSGTIATGGYTF. In nucleotides, the CDR3 is TGTGCCAGCAGTGGTACCATCGCTACCGGGGGCTACACCTTC.

The chain is built from TRBV6-6 and TRBJ1-5, with TRBD1 identical over 9 bases. Germline V CDR1 and CDR2: MNHNY, SVGAGI (reference sequence). Trimming cost V 7 bases and J 6 bases; bases outside gene matches: 7. The CDR3 runs to 14 residues. DNA of the CDR3: TGTGCCAGCACCCTCCGGGACAGGGTTCAGCCCCAGCATTTT. This translates into CASTLRDRVQPQHF.

The chain uses TRBV27 and TRBJ1-4; 7 bases agree with TRBD1. Germline lookup yields CDR1 MNHEY and CDR2 SMNVEV (reference sequence). The CDR3 totals 14 residues. V lost 4 bases, J lost 5 bases, and 4 bases stayed unmatched. CDR3 DNA sequence: TGTGCCAGCAGTTCGGACAGGAGAAATGAAAAACTGTTTTTT. It yields the protein CASSSDRRNEKLFF.

The V call is TRBV11-2, the J call TRBJ1-4; 7 bases map to TRBD1. This CDR3 contains 15 residues. V lost 5 bases to trimming and J lost 8 bases; unmatched junction nucleotides: 11. Looked up from germline, CDR1 is SGHAT and CDR2 is FQNNGV. The CDR3: CASSLGGAVKEKLFF. DNA for the CDR3: TGTGCCAGCAGCCTAGGGGGCGCGGTAAAGGAAAAACTGTTTTTT.

The gene calls are TRBV19 and TRBJ1-1, with 8 bases aligning to TRBD1. The CDR3 consists of 17 residues. V trimming: 0 bases; J trimming: 5 bases; junction bases outside the gene matches: 11. The germline CDR1 and CDR2 sequences are LNHDA and SQIVND (reference sequence). CDR3 sequence: CASSIDRETGAITEAFF. The CDR3 DNA reads as TGTGCCAGTAGTATAGATAGGGAGACAGGGGCGATAACTGAAGCTTTCTTT.

The CDR3 DNA reads as TGTGCCAGCAGCTTAGCAATTAGCGAGCAGTACTTC. Its translation: CASSLAISEQYF. The genes are TRBV7-2 and TRBJ2-7; D gene uncertain. This CDR3 has 12 residues. The V gene's germline CDR1 is SGHTA and CDR2 FQGNSA. The V end lost 0 bases, the J end lost 6 bases, and 6 bases lay between the germline ends.

This CDR3 is CASSLGGGDQPQHF. The CDR3 coding sequence is TGCGCCAGCAGCTTGGGGGGAGGGGATCAGCCCCAGCATTTT. The chain is built from TRBV5-1 and TRBJ1-5; D is possibly TRBD1 (5 bases). The germline V and J ends were trimmed by 0 bases and 5 bases, with 9 bases remaining between them. This CDR3 has 14 amino acids. From germline, CDR1 is SGHRS and CDR2 YFSETQ. Looking up the rest from reference TRBV5-1 and TRBJ1-5 gives the full variable domain: KAGVTQTPRYLIKTRGQQVTLSCSPISGHRSVSWYQQTPGQGLQFLFEYFSETQRNKGNFPGRFSGRQFSNSRSEMNVSTLELGDSALYLCASSLGGGDQPQHFGDGTRLSIL.

For the CDR3, the DNA is TGTGCCAGTCTTGACACCGCCATGAACACTGAAGCTTTCTTT. Translation: CASLDTAMNTEAFF. This sequence joins TRBV19 and TRBJ1-1; D not resolved. V was trimmed by 8 bases and J by 0 bases, leaving 13 bases between them. The CDR3 loop spans 14 amino acids. Germline values: CDR1 LNHDA, CDR2 SQIVND (reference sequence).

This clone came up once. The sample holds other DNA sequences that translate to the same CDR3. The chain joins TRBV7-9 to TRBJ2-7; TRBD1 aligns across 8 bases. V lost 1 base to trimming and J lost 6 bases; unmatched junction nucleotides: 5. CDR3 size: 14 residues. CDR1 is SEHNR, CDR2 FQNEAQ, per germline (reference sequence). The CDR3 reads CASSLGQGAGEQYF. CDR3 nucleotide sequence: TGTGCCAGCAGCTTAGGTCAGGGGGCTGGCGAGCAGTACTTC.

CDR3 sequence: CASSYGQGETQYF. The CDR3 DNA reads TGTGCCAGCAGCTATGGACAGGGGGAGACCCAGTACTTC. This chain links TRBV9 with TRBJ2-5; the match to TRBD1 covers 9 bases. Germline-derived CDR1 and CDR2 are SGDLS and YYNGEE. The CDR3 totals 13 residues. V shed 4 bases, J shed 5 bases, and the junction held 3 bases outside the gene matches.

The chain uses TRBV7-9 and TRBJ2-3, with D maybe TRBD1 (6 bases). This CDR3 region has 16 residues. The germline V gene encodes CDR1 SEHNR and CDR2 FQNEAQ (reference sequence). Trimming stripped 5 bases from V and 2 bases from J, with 17 bases between. The CDR3 protein is CASSPTTGLSTDTQYF. The CDR3 nucleotides are TGTGCCAGCAGCCCTACTACAGGGCTGTCCACAGATACGCAGTATTTT.

V is TRBV5-4 and J is TRBJ1-2; 7 nucleotides agree with TRBD1. The germline V gene encodes CDR1 SGHNT and CDR2 YYREEE (reference sequence). The CDR3 has 14 residues. With V trimmed by 0 bases and J by 5 bases, 4 bases remained unmatched. The CDR3 sequence: CASSLGGTAYGYTF. In nucleotides, the CDR3 is TGTGCCAGCAGCTTGGGGGGGACAGCGTATGGCTACACCTTC.

The chain uses TRBV18 and TRBJ1-1, with 7 nucleotides matching TRBD1. V shed 3 bases and J 5 bases; nucleotides not matched to a gene: 6. CDR1 is KGHSH and CDR2 is LQKENI in the germline V gene. The CDR3 is made up of 14 amino acids. The CDR3 bases are TGTGCCAGCTCACCCGCCAGGGGGAGTACTGAAGCTTTCTTT. Protein sequence: CASSPARGSTEAFF.

The rearrangement links TRBV4-3 to TRBJ1-1; 9 bases fit TRBD1. Looked up from germline, CDR1 is LGHNA and CDR2 is YSLEER. With 0 bases clipped from V and 4 bases from J, the junction kept 3 bases outside the gene matches. This CDR3 spans 15 amino acids. CDR3 loop: CASSQERDRVTEAFF. In DNA, the CDR3 is TGCGCCAGCAGCCAAGAACGGGACAGGGTCACTGAAGCTTTCTTT.

The V and J genes are TRBV4-1 and TRBJ2-1, with D perhaps TRBD2 (5 bases). V was pared by 4 bases and J by 0 bases, with 10 bases between. This CDR3 spans 15 amino acids. Germline V gives CDR1 MGHRA, CDR2 YSYEKL. In DNA form, the CDR3 reads TGCGCCAGCAGCCCAGCGGCGAGCTCCTACAATGAGCAGTTCTTC. As protein: CASSPAASSYNEQFF.

The rearrangement links TRBV30 to TRBJ1-1; D is unresolved. Trimming removed 1 base at V and 0 bases at J, with 3 bases between. Germline V gene lookup returns CDR1 GTSNPN and CDR2 SVGIG (reference sequence). The CDR3 spans 12 residues. The chain's CDR3 is CAWSDMNTEAFF. CDR3 in DNA: TGTGCCTGGAGTGATATGAACACTGAAGCTTTCTTT.

The chain recombines TRBV5-4 with TRBJ1-2; 8 bases are shared with TRBD1. This CDR3 has 13 residues. Trimming took 4 bases from V and 8 from J; bases not matched to a gene: 7. Germline CDR1 and CDR2: SGHNT and YYREEE (reference sequence). The chain's CDR3 is CASSPMDRVGYTF. In DNA form, the CDR3 reads TGTGCCAGCAGCCCAATGGACAGGGTCGGCTACACCTTC.

The chain combines TRBV4-2 with TRBJ2-2; the D is unclear. The CDR3 runs to 14 residues. V lost 1 base and J 7 bases, leaving 10 bases between the germline ends. Looked up from germline, CDR1 is LGHNA and CDR2 is YNFKEQ. In DNA, the CDR3 is TGTGCCAGCAGCCAAGGGTCGAGTCACGGGGAGCTGTTTTTT. As protein: CASSQGSSHGELFF.

This clone was counted once. The same CDR3 arises from other DNA sequences in this sample as well. The chain employs TRBV5-1 and TRBJ2-3; a possible D gene is TRBD1 (5 bases). The CDR3 has 14 residues. The germline gives CDR1 SGHRS, CDR2 YFSETQ. Trimming removed 0 bases at V and 2 bases at J, with 7 bases between. In DNA form, the CDR3 reads TGCGCCAGCAGCTTGGGACAGTACACAGATACGCAGTATTTT. It specifies CASSLGQYTDTQYF.

The chain has TRBV30 and TRBJ2-7; D perhaps matches TRBD1 (5 bases). From germline, CDR1 is GTSNPN and CDR2 SVGIG (reference sequence). Trimming removed 1 base from V and 3 bases from J, with 10 bases in between. This CDR3 is built from 13 residues. Written as DNA, the CDR3 is TGTGCCTGGAGTGAGGACACCCTCTACGAGCAGTACTTC. Encoded protein: CAWSEDTLYEQYF.

CDR3 bases: TGTGCCAGCAGTGACGGGGTTTTGGGGTCCTATAGCAATCAGCCCCAGCATTTT. It translates to CASSDGVLGSYSNQPQHF. The rearrangement links TRBV2 to TRBJ1-5; D remains ambiguous. Trimming took 3 bases from V and 0 from J, leaving 18 bases between them. Germline-derived CDR1 and CDR2 are SNHLY and FYNNEI. The CDR3 contains 18 residues.

The chain links TRBV6-5 to TRBJ1-1, with 9 bases lining up with TRBD1. From germline, CDR1 is MNHEY and CDR2 SVGAGI. V lost 6 bases to trimming and J lost 3 bases; unmatched junction nucleotides: 5. The CDR3 runs 14 residues. CDR3 nucleotide sequence: TGTGCCAGCAGGGTGGGACAGGGAGACACTGAAGCTTTCTTT. Translation: CASRVGQGDTEAFF.

The V and J genes are TRBV6-5 and TRBJ2-2, with D possibly matching TRBD1 (5 bases). The V gene lost 8 bases and the J gene lost 8 bases, with 15 bases spanning the gap. Germline V gives CDR1 MNHEY, CDR2 SVGAGI. The CDR3 sequence is 13 residues long. Here the CDR3 reads CASSVGARGELFF. The CDR3 region has the DNA TGTGCCAGCTCGGTAGGGGCACGGGGGGAGCTGTTTTTT.

This chain uses TRBV5-1 with TRBJ1-6; 7 nucleotides agree with TRBD1. This CDR3 spans 13 amino acids. After removal of 0 bases from V and 12 bases from J, the junction contained 3 bases not matched to a gene. Per the germline V gene, CDR1 is SGHRS and CDR2 is YFSETQ. The CDR3 DNA sequence: TGCGCCAGCAGCTTGGCAGGGGGGATACCCCTCCACTTT. Protein: CASSLAGGIPLHF. The whole variable domain, filled in from reference TRBV5-1 and TRBJ1-6, reads KAGVTQTPRYLIKTRGQQVTLSCSPISGHRSVSWYQQTPGQGLQFLFEYFSETQRNKGNFPGRFSGRQFSNSRSEMNVSTLELGDSALYLCASSLAGGIPLHFGNGTRLTVT.

This chain joins TRBV18 and TRBJ1-1; possible D gene TRBD1, 6 bases. CDR1 is KGHSH, CDR2 LQKENI, per germline. V lost 3 bases, J lost 1 base, and 12 bases lay in between. The CDR3 runs 15 residues. Here the CDR3 reads CASSPQQGSNTEAFF. The CDR3 DNA reads as TGTGCCAGCTCACCGCAACAGGGATCGAACACTGAAGCTTTCTTT.

Turning to this clone: The same CDR3 is also encoded by other DNA sequences in this sample. This rearrangement joins TRBV6-5 to TRBJ1-2; 7 bases match TRBD1. Germline CDR1 reads MNHEY; CDR2 reads SVGAGI. After removal of 4 bases from V and 6 bases from J, the junction contained 2 bases not matched to a gene. This CDR3 spans 12 amino acids. DNA for the CDR3: TGTGCCAGCAGTTCAACAGGGGATGGCTACACCTTC. Its protein product is CASSSTGDGYTF.

A single count supports this clone. The chain couples TRBV19 to TRBJ2-7; 8 bases map to TRBD1. V was clipped by 6 bases and J by 12 bases; unmatched bases: 13. Germline V gives CDR1 LNHDA, CDR2 SQIVND (reference sequence). The CDR3 covers 13 residues. This CDR3 reads CASRSGTGRRLYF. Written as DNA, the CDR3 is TGTGCCAGTAGATCAGGGACAGGCCGACGGCTGTACTTC.